The clone carrying this TCR beta chain was seen a handful of times. During its preparation, the TCRbeta library received unique molecular identifiers. TCRdb re-called the PCR reads with MiXCR, one entry per CDR3 protein. This sample yields some 550,000 distinct CDR3 sequences, of which 18% are seen a single time; 3% to 3.5% belongs to the top ten. CDR1 and CDR2 (germline): SGHKS, YYEKEE (reference sequence). This CDR3 is built from 14 residues. J gave up 6 bases and V 6 bases, and 9 bases lay outside the gene matches. The sample belongs to a study of T-cell reconstitution after alpha-beta-depleted transplantation in children.

The TCR originated in a human donor who donated a stem cell graft to a child with acute lymphoblastic leukemia. The input for sequencing was PBMCs from the stem cell graft donor, taken from the stem cell graft. The rearrangement links TRBV5-5 to TRBJ1-1, with 9 bases that match TRBD1. The CDR3 bases are TGTGCCAGCACCCTGACAGGGGGTTCCTCTGAAGCTTTCTTT. Translation gives CASTLTGGSSEAFF. The whole variable domain, filled in from reference TRBV5-5 and TRBJ1-1, reads DAGVTQSPTHLIKTRGQQVTLRCSPISGHKSVSWYQQVLGQGPQFIFQYYEKEERGRGNFPDRFSARQFPNYSSELNVNALLLGDSALYLCASTLTGGSSEAFFGQGTRLTVV.